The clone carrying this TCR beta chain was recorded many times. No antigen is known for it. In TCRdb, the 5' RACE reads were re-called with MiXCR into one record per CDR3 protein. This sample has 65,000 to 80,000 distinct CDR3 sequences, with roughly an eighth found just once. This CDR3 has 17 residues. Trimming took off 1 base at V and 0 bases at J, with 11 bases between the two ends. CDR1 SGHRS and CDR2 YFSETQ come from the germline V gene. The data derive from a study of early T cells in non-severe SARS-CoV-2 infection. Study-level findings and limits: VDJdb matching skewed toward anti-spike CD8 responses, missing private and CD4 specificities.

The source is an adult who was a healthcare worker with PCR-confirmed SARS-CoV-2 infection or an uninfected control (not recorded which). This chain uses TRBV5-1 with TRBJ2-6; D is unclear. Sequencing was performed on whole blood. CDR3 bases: TGCGCCAGCAGCTTGAGCCAACTTCGCTCTGGGGCCAACGTCCTGACTTTC. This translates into CASSLSQLRSGANVLTF.